This is a list of T cell receptor beta chains from one sample in a study of human T cells and chemical hapten exposure. MiXCR, applied by TCRdb to the RACE reads, yields one record per CDR3 protein. Among about 120,000 distinct CDR3 sequences listed, over 10% were seen once. Sequenced here: whole blood, sampled in connection with sensitization to the hapten diphenylcyclopropenone (DPC). All receptors derive from a woman aged 50 to 60 with alopecia areata. Some clones in this sample may be carry-over from other donors' samples. CDR3s include the opening cysteine and the closing phenylalanine or tryptophan. Each record gives: CDR3 DNA, CDR3 protein, clone size, J gene, D gene, V gene, CDR3 length. A D gene is named only where the DNA matches it firmly. Not every row has a clone size; where given, it reads once, few, many or a size class.

CDR3nt: TGTGCCAGCGCCCTAGGGGCCGGCTCTGGAAACACCATATATTTT
CDR3aa: CASALGAGSGNTIYF
abundance: many
j_gene: TRBJ1-3
d_gene: -
v_gene: TRBV2
len: 15

CDR3nt: TGTGCCAGCAGTGTTACCCCGACAGGGGGGTACACCGGGGAGCTGTTTTTT
CDR3aa: CASSVTPTGGYTGELFF
abundance: -
j_gene: TRBJ2-2
d_gene: TRBD1
v_gene: TRBV2
len: 17

CDR3nt: TGTGCCAGCACCGCGGACAGCCTCAATGAAAAACTGTTTTTT
CDR3aa: CASTADSLNEKLFF
abundance: -
j_gene: TRBJ1-4
d_gene: -
v_gene: TRBV7-9
len: 14

CDR3nt: TGTGCCAGCAGTGAACAAGGGACTAGCGGGTCCCAGTTCTTC
CDR3aa: CASSEQGTSGSQFF
abundance: many
j_gene: TRBJ2-1
d_gene: TRBD2
v_gene: TRBV2
len: 14

CDR3nt: TGTGCCACCAGTGACAGCTATGGCTACACCTTC
CDR3aa: CATSDSYGYTF
abundance: many
j_gene: TRBJ1-2
d_gene: -
v_gene: TRBV24-1
len: 11

CDR3nt: TGTGCCAGCAGTTATTCAAGACATACTGGGGCCAACGCCCTGACTTTC
CDR3aa: CASSYSRHTGANALTF
abundance: once
j_gene: TRBJ2-6
d_gene: -
v_gene: TRBV12-3/TRBV12-4
len: 16

CDR3nt: TGTGCCAGCAGCTTAGACCCGTTTCCACGAAAGGAGTACTTC
CDR3aa: CASSLDPFPRKEYF
abundance: many
j_gene: TRBJ2-5
d_gene: -
v_gene: TRBV11-2
len: 14

CDR3nt: TGCGCCAGCAGCTTAACCGGGACAGGGGCAGATACGCAGTATTTT
CDR3aa: CASSLTGTGADTQYF
abundance: few
j_gene: TRBJ2-3
d_gene: TRBD1
v_gene: TRBV5-1
len: 15

CDR3nt: TGTGCCAGCAGTTCCCCGACTAGCGGGAGAAATTTGGATACGCAGTATTTT
CDR3aa: CASSSPTSGRNLDTQYF
abundance: -
j_gene: TRBJ2-3
d_gene: TRBD2
v_gene: TRBV28
len: 17

CDR3nt: TGTGCCAGCAGTTACCCGGGAGCCGCCTACAATGAGCAGTTCTTC
CDR3aa: CASSYPGAAYNEQFF
abundance: few
j_gene: TRBJ2-1
d_gene: -
v_gene: TRBV6-5
len: 15

CDR3nt: TGTGCCAGCGGCCGACAGATCTATAATTCACCCCTCCACTTT
CDR3aa: CASGRQIYNSPLHF
abundance: -
j_gene: TRBJ1-6
d_gene: -
v_gene: TRBV7-2
len: 14

CDR3nt: TGTGCCAGCAGTTACTCGAAGCGAGGATCGACCCCCCCAAGCATTCAGTACTTC
CDR3aa: CASSYSKRGSTPPSIQYF
abundance: -
j_gene: TRBJ2-4
d_gene: -
v_gene: TRBV6-2/TRBV6-3
len: 18

CDR3nt: TGTGCCAGCAGCCGTACGTTTTGGAACACTGAAGCTTTCTTT
CDR3aa: CASSRTFWNTEAFF
abundance: few
j_gene: TRBJ1-1
d_gene: -
v_gene: TRBV7-2
len: 14

CDR3nt: TGTGCCAGCAGCTCGCCTGGTACAGCCTATAATTCACCCCTCCACTTT
CDR3aa: CASSSPGTAYNSPLHF
abundance: -
j_gene: TRBJ1-6
d_gene: -
v_gene: TRBV11-2
len: 16

CDR3nt: TGCAGCGTTGAGGGGGGGACCCCGTACGAGCAGTACTTC
CDR3aa: CSVEGGTPYEQYF
abundance: few
j_gene: TRBJ2-7
d_gene: TRBD2
v_gene: TRBV29-1
len: 13

CDR3nt: TGTGCCAGCAGCCCACAGGGCGATCAGCCCCAGCATTTT
CDR3aa: CASSPQGDQPQHF
abundance: few
j_gene: TRBJ1-5
d_gene: -
v_gene: TRBV7-8
len: 13

CDR3nt: TGTGCCAGCTCACCACCGGCAGTCCAAGAGACCCAGTACTTC
CDR3aa: CASSPPAVQETQYF
abundance: few
j_gene: TRBJ2-5
d_gene: -
v_gene: TRBV18
len: 14

CDR3nt: TGTGCCAGCGACAGGGGAGGATATAGCAATCAGCCCCAGCATTTT
CDR3aa: CASDRGGYSNQPQHF
abundance: many
j_gene: TRBJ1-5
d_gene: TRBD1
v_gene: TRBV6-1
len: 15

CDR3nt: TGCAGTGCTAGAGATAGGGGACTAGCGGGAGTGAACACCGGGGAGCTGTTTTTT
CDR3aa: CSARDRGLAGVNTGELFF
abundance: few
j_gene: TRBJ2-2
d_gene: TRBD2
v_gene: TRBV20-1
len: 18

CDR3nt: TGTGCCAGCAGCTTAGATAAACGACAGCCCCAGCATTTT
CDR3aa: CASSLDKRQPQHF
abundance: -
j_gene: TRBJ1-5
d_gene: -
v_gene: TRBV11-2
len: 13

CDR3nt: TGTGCCAGCAGTTTGTGGGGACAGTCTAGCAATCAGCCCCAGCATTTT
CDR3aa: CASSLWGQSSNQPQHF
abundance: few
j_gene: TRBJ1-5
d_gene: TRBD1
v_gene: TRBV28
len: 16

CDR3nt: TGCAGTGCTCCCCGGGCGGGAGAGAACAATGAGCAGTTCTTC
CDR3aa: CSAPRAGENNEQFF
abundance: -
j_gene: TRBJ2-1
d_gene: TRBD2
v_gene: TRBV20-1
len: 14

CDR3nt: TGTGCTAGTGGCATACTTCCAGGGGGCACGGCTTTCTTT
CDR3aa: CASGILPGGTAFF
abundance: few
j_gene: TRBJ1-1
d_gene: TRBD1
v_gene: TRBV12-5
len: 13

CDR3nt: TGTGCCAGTGGGGGGGGCTGGTATGGCTACACCTTC
CDR3aa: CASGGGWYGYTF
abundance: few
j_gene: TRBJ1-2
d_gene: -
v_gene: TRBV28
len: 12

CDR3nt: TGTGCCAGCAGCCGCGCCGGAACTACGTACAATGAGCAGTTCTTC
CDR3aa: CASSRAGTTYNEQFF
abundance: few
j_gene: TRBJ2-1
d_gene: -
v_gene: TRBV7-9
len: 15

CDR3nt: TGCGCCAGCAGCTTGAATACGGCGGGAGGGCGCGCAGATACGCAGTATTTT
CDR3aa: CASSLNTAGGRADTQYF
abundance: few
j_gene: TRBJ2-3
d_gene: TRBD2
v_gene: TRBV5-1
len: 17

CDR3nt: TGTGCCAGCAGCCCCCTCCACGGGATAGCGGGGGGGTTCAATGAGCAGTTCTTC
CDR3aa: CASSPLHGIAGGFNEQFF
abundance: many
j_gene: TRBJ2-1
d_gene: TRBD2
v_gene: TRBV7-2
len: 18

CDR3nt: TGTGCCAGCAGTTACCGGGGGACAGCTAATATCCTTGCCGGGGAGCTGTTTTTT
CDR3aa: CASSYRGTANILAGELFF
abundance: few
j_gene: TRBJ2-2
d_gene: -
v_gene: TRBV6-5
len: 18

CDR3nt: TGTGCCAGCAGCCAAGTTACCGGCGGTATTGGCTACACCTTC
CDR3aa: CASSQVTGGIGYTF
abundance: few
j_gene: TRBJ1-2
d_gene: -
v_gene: TRBV3-1
len: 14

CDR3nt: TGTGCCAGCAGACGGGGACTAGCGGGAGTAGGGACCCAGTACTTC
CDR3aa: CASRRGLAGVGTQYF
abundance: -
j_gene: TRBJ2-5
d_gene: TRBD2
v_gene: TRBV7-9
len: 15

CDR3nt: TGTGCCAGCTCACCACTACCCACGGCCGGCCTATGGAATTCACCCCTCCACTTT
CDR3aa: CASSPLPTAGLWNSPLHF
abundance: -
j_gene: TRBJ1-6
d_gene: -
v_gene: TRBV18
len: 18

CDR3nt: TGTGCCAGCAGTTTAAAGAGGCGCACTAGCTCAACCTACGAGCAGTACTTC
CDR3aa: CASSLKRRTSSTYEQYF
abundance: many
j_gene: TRBJ2-7
d_gene: -
v_gene: TRBV12-3/TRBV12-4
len: 17

CDR3nt: TGTGCCAGCCTCACCAGACACACTGAAGCTTTCTTT
CDR3aa: CASLTRHTEAFF
abundance: few
j_gene: TRBJ1-1
d_gene: -
v_gene: TRBV19
len: 12

CDR3nt: TGTGCCAGCAGCTTAGCCCAGGGGGGATACAATGAGCAGTTCTTC
CDR3aa: CASSLAQGGYNEQFF
abundance: few
j_gene: TRBJ2-1
d_gene: -
v_gene: TRBV7-9
len: 15

CDR3nt: TGCAGTGCTAGAGACCAGTCAAGACAGCCCCAGCATTTT
CDR3aa: CSARDQSRQPQHF
abundance: few
j_gene: TRBJ1-5
d_gene: -
v_gene: TRBV20-1
len: 13

CDR3nt: TGTGCCAGCACCCTCAGGGGGACCTATGGCTACACCTTC
CDR3aa: CASTLRGTYGYTF
abundance: -
j_gene: TRBJ1-2
d_gene: TRBD1
v_gene: TRBV12-3/TRBV12-4
len: 13

CDR3nt: TGTGCCAGCAGTAGCCCGGGGGATGGGACAGATACGCAGTATTTT
CDR3aa: CASSSPGDGTDTQYF
abundance: few
j_gene: TRBJ2-3
d_gene: -
v_gene: TRBV28
len: 15

CDR3nt: TGCAGTGCCTTCGCCGGGACTAGCGGTAGCACAGATACGCAGTATTTT
CDR3aa: CSAFAGTSGSTDTQYF
abundance: -
j_gene: TRBJ2-3
d_gene: TRBD2
v_gene: TRBV20-1
len: 16

CDR3nt: TGTGCCAGCAGCCCCCTCCCATGGGACAGGGGATACGACCCCTCTAGCACAGATACGCAGTATTTT
CDR3aa: CASSPLPWDRGYDPSSTDTQYF
abundance: few
j_gene: TRBJ2-3
d_gene: TRBD1
v_gene: TRBV7-2
len: 22

CDR3nt: TGTGCCAGCAGCTTTTTAGGGGTCGATCAGCCCCAGCATTTT
CDR3aa: CASSFLGVDQPQHF
abundance: few
j_gene: TRBJ1-5
d_gene: -
v_gene: TRBV5-5
len: 14

CDR3nt: TGTGCCAGCAGCCCCTATGACACTGAAGCTTTCTTT
CDR3aa: CASSPYDTEAFF
abundance: many
j_gene: TRBJ1-1
d_gene: -
v_gene: TRBV12-3/TRBV12-4
len: 12